Sequencing of this TCR beta chain was carried out in a study of blood T cell repertoires in COVID-19. Study background: Both acute and convalescent COVID-19 samples were obtained from the United States, Italy and Spain. PBMCs, B-cell-depleted T cells, or T cells provided the cDNA or gDNA that made up the material.

In the original workflow: The authors estimated nucleated cell counts from reference gene primer amplification. Clones were sequenced by immunoSEQ multiplex PCR, and TCRdb holds only the in-frame ones, with some missing. V, J and clone size are taken as reported in that table, and D and trimming were inferred from the DNA itself. The sample holds 220,000 or so clones, approximately 90% seen once. Looked up from germline, CDR1 is LNHDA and CDR2 is SQIVND (reference sequence). The CDR3 runs to 14 residues. V trimming: 3 bases; J trimming: 8 bases; junction bases outside the gene matches: 5. Patients from Seattle were sampled longitudinally, starting during active infection.

Sequencing was done on a sample of peripheral blood. The chain links TRBV19 to TRBJ2-1; 9 nucleotides match TRBD1. The origin of this receptor is a woman in her 50s with COVID-19, enrolled during active disease. The chain's CDR3 is CASSMRDRVDEQFF. CDR3 DNA: TGTGCCAGTAGTATGAGGGACAGGGTCGATGAGCAGTTCTTC. The full variable domain, its missing parts supplied by reference TRBV19 and TRBJ2-1, is DGGITQSPKYLFRKEGQNVTLSCEQNLNHDAMYWYRQDPGQGLRLIYYSQIVNDFQKGDIAEGYSVSREKKESFPLTVTSAQKNPTAFYLCASSMRDRVDEQFFGPGTRLTVL.